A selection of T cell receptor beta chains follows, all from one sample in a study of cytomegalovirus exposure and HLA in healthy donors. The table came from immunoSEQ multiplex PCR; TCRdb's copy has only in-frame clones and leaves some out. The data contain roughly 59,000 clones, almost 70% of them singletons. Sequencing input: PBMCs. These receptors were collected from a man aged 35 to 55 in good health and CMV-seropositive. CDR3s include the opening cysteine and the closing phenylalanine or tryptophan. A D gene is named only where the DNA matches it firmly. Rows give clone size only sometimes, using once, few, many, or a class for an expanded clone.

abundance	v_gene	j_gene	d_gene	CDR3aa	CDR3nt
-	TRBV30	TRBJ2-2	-	CAWNRGNANTGELFF	TGTGCCTGGAACAGAGGGAACGCGAACACCGGGGAGCTGTTTTTT
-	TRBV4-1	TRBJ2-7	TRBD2	CASSQEFNIGLAGYEQYF	TGCGCCAGCAGCCAAGAATTTAATATAGGACTAGCGGGCTACGAGCAGTACTTC
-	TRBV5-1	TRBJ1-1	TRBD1	CASSSETGANTEAFF	TGCGCCAGCAGCTCGGAAACAGGGGCGAACACTGAAGCTTTCTTT
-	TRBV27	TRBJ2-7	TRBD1	CASRGDRGGYEQYF	TGTGCCAGCAGAGGGGACAGGGGCGGTTACGAGCAGTACTTC
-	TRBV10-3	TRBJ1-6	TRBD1	CAISYGQGVGSPLHF	TGTGCCATCAGCTACGGACAGGGAGTAGGGTCACCCCTCCACTTT
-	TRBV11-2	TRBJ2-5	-	CASSSPGLPGTQYF	TGTGCCAGCAGTTCACCTGGTCTCCCGGGGACCCAGTACTTC
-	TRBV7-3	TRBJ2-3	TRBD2	CASSPGLAGWDTQYF	TGTGCCAGCAGCCCGGGACTAGCGGGGTGGGATACGCAGTATTTT
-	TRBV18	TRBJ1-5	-	CASSSGTPNQPQHF	TGTGCCAGCTCATCCGGGACACCTAATCAGCCCCAGCATTTT
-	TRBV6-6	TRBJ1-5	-	CASSSGYGQPQHF	TGTGCCAGCAGTTCCGGGTACGGACAGCCCCAGCATTTT
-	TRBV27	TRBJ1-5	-	CASSPGGNQPQHF	TGTGCCAGCAGCCCAGGTGGCAATCAGCCCCAGCATTTT
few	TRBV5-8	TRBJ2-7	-	CASSVGQPYEQYF	TGTGCCAGCAGCGTCGGACAGCCCTACGAGCAGTACTTC
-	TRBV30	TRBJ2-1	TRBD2	CAWKVVSSGPNEQFF	TGTGCCTGGAAAGTAGTGTCTAGCGGGCCCAATGAGCAGTTCTTC
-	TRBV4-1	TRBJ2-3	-	CASSPRTDTDTQYF	TGCGCCAGCAGCCCCCGGACAGACACAGATACGCAGTATTTT
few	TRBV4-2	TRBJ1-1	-	CASSQSVSGGNTEAFF	TGTGCCAGCAGCCAGTCCGTCTCGGGGGGGAACACTGAAGCTTTCTTT
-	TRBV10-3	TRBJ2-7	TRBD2	CAISDSRTSGSYEQYF	TGTGCCATCAGTGATTCCCGGACTAGCGGCTCCTACGAGCAGTACTTC
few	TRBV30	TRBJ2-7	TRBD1	CACQTGIPYEQYF	TGTGCCTGTCAGACAGGGATTCCCTACGAGCAGTACTTC
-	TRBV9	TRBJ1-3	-	CASSRGDTIYF	TGTGCCAGCAGCCGGGGGGACACCATATATTTT
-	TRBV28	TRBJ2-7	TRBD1	CASSSFVTGGTYGQYF	TGTGCCAGCAGTTCGTTCGTGACAGGGGGAACCTACGGGCAGTACTTC
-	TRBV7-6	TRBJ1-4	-	CASSLGAGSEKLFF	TGTGCCAGCAGCTTAGGAGCAGGAAGCGAAAAACTGTTTTTT
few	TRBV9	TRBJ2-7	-	CASSSRQGGYEQYF	TGTGCCAGCAGCTCCCGACAGGGAGGATACGAGCAGTACTTC
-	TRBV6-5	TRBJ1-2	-	CASSYSGGKTSGYTF	TGTGCCAGCAGTTACTCAGGGGGGAAGACTAGCGGCTACACCTTC
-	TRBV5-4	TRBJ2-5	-	CASKVGGQETQYF	TGTGCCAGCAAGGTGGGAGGACAAGAGACCCAGTACTTC
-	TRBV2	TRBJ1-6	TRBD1	CASRGQGLSIALHF	TGTGCCAGCCGAGGACAGGGGTTAAGTATCGCCCTCCACTTT
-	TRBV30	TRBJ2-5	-	CAWRGRETQYF	TGTGCCTGGAGGGGGCGAGAGACCCAGTACTTC
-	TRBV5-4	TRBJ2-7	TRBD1	CASSPATGDYEQYF	TGTGCCAGCAGCCCGGCGACAGGGGACTACGAGCAGTACTTC
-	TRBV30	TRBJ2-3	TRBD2	CAWSVSESSGGYF	TGTGCCTGGAGTGTATCTGAGTCTAGCGGGGGGTATTTT